The 11 T cell receptor beta chains below all came from one sample that was sequenced in a study of cytomegalovirus exposure and HLA in healthy donors. Use of 60 Vbeta and 13 Jbeta primers characterized the PCR. Sequencing was performed with immunoSEQ multiplex PCR; in TCRdb, only in-frame clones are kept and a portion is missing. The table lists fewer than 150,000 clones, 60% to 85% of them singletons. The sequencing sample was made of PBMCs. The receptors here all came from a man in his forties or fifties in good health and CMV-seropositive.

This chain connects TRBV4-1 to TRBJ2-7, with D perhaps matching TRBD1 (5 bases). In germline, CDR1 is MGHRA, CDR2 YSYEKL. V was clipped by 0 bases and J by 2 bases, with 11 bases between them. The CDR3 runs 15 residues. CDR3: CASSQEKTAAYEQYF. CDR3 DNA: TGCGCCAGCAGCCAAGAAAAGACAGCTGCCTACGAGCAGTACTTC.

The J gene is TRBJ1-2, the V gene TRBV7-9; 8 bases match TRBD1. Germline V lookup: CDR1 SEHNR, CDR2 FQNEAQ (reference sequence). The CDR3 covers 14 residues. The J segment lost 6 bases and the V segment lost 1 base, leaving 4 bases of the junction unmatched. CDR3: CASSLVATGDGYTF. CDR3 sequence (DNA): TGTGCCAGCAGCTTAGTTGCGACAGGGGATGGCTACACCTTC.

The genes are TRBV4-1 and TRBJ2-7; TRBD1 matches 7 bases. Trimming at V came to 1 base and at J to 0 bases, leaving 3 bases not matched to a gene. CDR3 length: 15 amino acids. The germline V gene encodes CDR1 MGHRA and CDR2 YSYEKL. CDR3 sequence reads: CASSQGTGVSYEQYF. As DNA, the CDR3 is TGCGCCAGCAGCCAAGGGACAGGAGTCTCCTACGAGCAGTACTTC.

This chain uses TRBV6-5 with TRBJ1-1; possibly TRBD1 for D (6 bases). In germline, CDR1 is MNHEY, CDR2 SVGAGI. The CDR3 extends over 13 amino acids. With 2 bases removed from V and 5 bases from J, the gap between germline ends came to 9 bases. CDR3 amino acids: CASSYLGQTEAFF. The CDR3 DNA reads TGTGCCAGCAGTTACCTAGGACAGACTGAAGCTTTCTTT.

The chain uses TRBV11-3 and TRBJ2-7; 7 bases line up with TRBD1. Trimming took 1 base from V and 2 from J; bases not matched to a gene: 5. Looked up from germline, CDR1 is SGHNT and CDR2 is YENEEA. The CDR3 is 15 residues long. The DNA of the CDR3 is TGTGCCAGCAGCTTAGTCACAGGGGAAGCCTACGAGCAGTACTTC. Translation gives CASSLVTGEAYEQYF.

This clone was counted a few times. The gene calls are TRBV6-6 and TRBJ2-7, with TRBD1 matching 11 bases. The junction had 4 bases not matched to a gene; V was cut back by 6 bases and J by 6 bases. In germline, CDR1 is MNHNY, CDR2 SVGAGI (reference sequence). This CDR3 is 13 amino acids long. CDR3 bases: TGTGCCAGCAGGGACAGGGGGCTAAGCGAGCAGTACTTC. This gives the protein CASRDRGLSEQYF.

The J gene is TRBJ1-1, the V gene TRBV5-1; D unclear. Germline CDR1 is SGHRS and CDR2 is YFSETQ. CDR3 length: 15 residues. The V end lost 1 base, the J end lost 1 base, and 11 bases lay between the germline ends. CDR3 DNA sequence: TGCGCCAGCAGCTTGTTGCGGGAAGCGAACACTGAAGCTTTCTTT. Translated: CASSLLREANTEAFF.

This rearrangement joins TRBV13 to TRBJ1-4; a weak D match, TRBD1 (6 bases). Germline V gene sequence: CDR1 PRHDT, CDR2 FYEKMQ (reference sequence). The V and J ends lost 5 bases and 0 bases respectively, with 13 bases between them. The CDR3 runs 16 residues. The CDR3 DNA reads TGTGCCAGCAGCACCTGGACAGTGACAACTAATGAAAAACTGTTTTTT. Translation gives CASSTWTVTTNEKLFF.

The gene calls are TRBV27 and TRBJ2-3; no clear D gene. CDR1 is MNHEY, CDR2 SMNVEV, per germline (reference sequence). The CDR3 extends over 13 amino acids. Trimming shortened V by 6 bases and J by 6 bases, and 13 bases separated the two germline ends. The CDR3 reads CASRIPTLDTQYF. As DNA, the CDR3 is TGTGCCAGCAGAATACCTACGCTGGATACGCAGTATTTT.

The chain couples TRBV6-1 to TRBJ2-7, with 7 bases fitting TRBD2. V gave up 0 bases and J gave up 3 bases; unmatched junction bases: 5. The CDR3 length is 15 residues. The V gene's germline CDR1 is MNHNS and CDR2 SASEGT. The CDR3 protein is CASSEALATFYEQYF. The DNA for the CDR3 is TGTGCCAGCAGTGAAGCACTAGCGACCTTCTACGAGCAGTACTTC.

The J gene is TRBJ1-3, the V gene TRBV6-5; D might be TRBD1 (5 bases). V was pared by 6 bases and J by 0 bases, with 9 bases between. The germline V gene has CDR1 MNHEY and CDR2 SVGAGI. The CDR3 sequence is 14 residues long. CDR3 in amino acids: CASSRDFSGNTIYF. For the CDR3, the DNA is TGTGCCAGCAGCCGGGACTTCTCTGGAAACACCATATATTTT.